Following are 20 T cell receptor beta chains from one sample sequenced in a study of T cell responses to AZD1222 COVID-19 vaccine (dated by TCRdb to about 2021). The time point label of this sample denotes: sample from adult after SARS-CoV-2 infection, after symptom onset. Library construction relied on the immunoSEQ multiplex PCR assay. TCRdb carries this immuneACCESS record with in-frame sequences only. Its versions omit some clonotypes, under half of them owing to an unresolved V gene in the studies checked, with the rest unexplained. The sample includes roughly 150,000 clones, with about 85% observed a single time. The ten largest clones add up to approximately 7.2% of the sample. The sequenced sample was peripheral blood, obtained after recovery from COVID-19. These receptors were obtained from an adult who had recovered from COVID-19.

This clone was seen more than once but under ten times. V is TRBV2 and J is TRBJ2-1; TRBD1 agrees at 9 bases. The CDR3 is 16 residues long. In germline, CDR1 is SNHLY, CDR2 FYNNEI. J lost 6 bases, V lost 10 bases, and 16 bases had no gene match. The CDR3 spells CATRGGQGKISNEQFF. CDR3 coding DNA: TGTGCCACTAGAGGGGGACAGGGTAAAATAAGCAATGAGCAGTTCTTC.

This chain links TRBV7-3 with TRBJ1-1, with 7 bases aligning to TRBD1. V dropped 9 bases and J dropped 2; count of bases not matched to a gene: 3. The CDR3 is 12 residues long. Per germline, CDR1 SGHTA and CDR2 FQGTGA. In DNA, the CDR3 is TGTGCCAGTAGGGACAGCAACACTGAAGCTTTCTTT. Encoded protein: CASRDSNTEAFF.

Written as DNA, the CDR3 is TGTGCCAGCAGTGGGGGGGAGAACACTGAAGCTTTCTTT. Its protein product is CASSGGENTEAFF. The gene calls are TRBV2 and TRBJ1-1; possibly TRBD1 for D (5 bases). There are 13 residues in the CDR3. Germline lookup yields CDR1 SNHLY and CDR2 FYNNEI. V was cut by 4 bases and J by 1 base, with 7 bases left in between.

The chain has TRBV4-2 and TRBJ2-5; perhaps TRBD2 as D (5 bases). There are 20 residues in the CDR3. The V end lost 1 base, the J end lost 2 bases, and 26 bases lay between the germline ends. In germline, CDR1 is LGHNA, CDR2 YNFKEQ. The chain's CDR3 is CASSQGHSLTGGLAQETQYF. The CDR3 DNA is TGTGCCAGCAGCCAAGGGCACAGCTTGACGGGCGGGTTGGCACAAGAGACCCAGTACTTC.

J is TRBJ2-2 and V is TRBV19; D call uncertain. The length of the CDR3 is 14 residues. Per germline, CDR1 LNHDA and CDR2 SQIVND (reference sequence). Trimming shortened V by 1 base and J by 1 base, and 4 bases separated the two germline ends. This CDR3 is CASSIAQNTGELFF. Written as DNA, the CDR3 is TGTGCCAGTAGTATAGCACAGAACACCGGGGAGCTGTTTTTT.

This chain uses TRBV5-4 with TRBJ1-1, with unresolved D. The germline V gene has CDR1 SGHNT and CDR2 YYREEE (reference sequence). V was cut by 7 bases and J by 0 bases, with 16 bases left in between. The CDR3 extends over 15 amino acids. CDR3 loop: CASRDGRALNTEAFF. In DNA, the CDR3 is TGTGCCAGCCGAGATGGGAGGGCGTTGAACACTGAAGCTTTCTTT. Together with reference TRBV5-4 and TRBJ1-1, the CDR3 gives the full variable domain: ETGVTQSPTHLIKTRGQQVTLRCSSQSGHNTVSWYQQALGQGPQFIFQYYREEENGRGNFPPRFSGLQFPNYSSELNVNALELDDSALYLCASRDGRALNTEAFFGQGTRLTVV.

The chain is built from TRBV2 and TRBJ2-5, with D perhaps matching TRBD1 or TRBD2 (6 bases each). Trimming removed 3 bases from V and 5 bases from J, with 13 bases in between. This CDR3 has 14 amino acids. Per germline, CDR1 SNHLY and CDR2 FYNNEI. The CDR3 spells CASSDVGGVETQYF. The CDR3, as DNA: TGTGCCAGCAGTGATGTGGGGGGCGTGGAGACCCAGTACTTC. The variable domain in full, completed from reference TRBV2 and TRBJ2-5, reads EPEVTQTPSHQVTQMGQEVILRCVPISNHLYFYWYRQILGQKVEFLVSFYNNEISEKSEIFDDQFSVERPDGSNFTLKIRSTKLEDSAMYFCASSDVGGVETQYFGPGTRLLVL.

J is TRBJ1-6 and V is TRBV18, with 7 nucleotides matching TRBD1. Germline CDR1 reads KGHSH; CDR2 reads LQKENI. The CDR3 runs 15 residues. V lost 4 bases to trimming and J lost 7 bases; unmatched junction nucleotides: 7. CDR3 DNA: TGTGCCAGCTCACTGTCGGGACAGAGAAATTCACCCCTCCACTTT. It specifies CASSLSGQRNSPLHF. Combining the CDR3 with reference TRBV18 and TRBJ1-6 gives the whole variable domain NAGVMQNPRHLVRRRGQEARLRCSPMKGHSHVYWYRQLPEEGLKFMVYLQKENIIDESGMPKERFSAEFPKEGPSILRIQQVVRGDSAAYFCASSLSGQRNSPLHFGNGTRLTVT.

V gene TRBV6-4 combines with J gene TRBJ1-2; D gene uncertain. V dropped 2 bases and J dropped 6 bases, with 7 bases sitting between them. The CDR3 has 12 amino acids. Germline CDR1 is MRHNA and CDR2 is SNTAGT. The CDR3 bases are TGTGCCAGCAGTGACCCCCTGGATGGCTACACCTTC. Translating it yields CASSDPLDGYTF.

The CDR3 spells CASSVPRNQQYF. CDR3 sequence (DNA): TGTGCCAGCAGCGTCCCTAGGAACCAGCAGTACTTC. The rearrangement links TRBV7-2 to TRBJ2-7; D not certain. Germline V gene data show CDR1 as SGHTA and CDR2 as FQGNSA. V lost 5 bases, J lost 8 bases, and 13 bases lay in between. This CDR3 is 12 amino acids long.

As DNA, the CDR3 is TGTGCCAGCAGTTACTCGAGTCTGACTAATTCACCCCTCCACTTT. Translating it yields CASSYSSLTNSPLHF. The chain combines TRBV6-5 with TRBJ1-6; D is unresolved. This CDR3 region has 15 residues. CDR1 MNHEY and CDR2 SVGAGI come from the germline V gene. The germline V and J ends were trimmed by 0 bases and 6 bases, with 9 bases remaining between them.

The chain uses TRBV5-1 and TRBJ2-3; 16 nucleotides agree with TRBD2. Germline V gene sequence: CDR1 SGHRS, CDR2 YFSETQ. This CDR3 has 18 residues. The V gene end was trimmed by 3 bases and the J gene end by 4 bases; junction bases not matched to a gene: 8. The CDR3, as DNA: TGCGCCAGCAGCTCGGGACTAGCGGGGGGGTCTGTCTCAGATACGCAGTATTTT. Translating it yields CASSSGLAGGSVSDTQYF.

V gene TRBV5-6 combines with J gene TRBJ1-2; no firm D call. The ends were cut back, 4 bases at V and 4 bases at J, with 14 bases in the middle. The CDR3 extends over 14 amino acids. Germline V gene data show CDR1 as SGHDT and CDR2 as YYEEEE. In DNA form, the CDR3 reads TGTGCCAGCAGCCCGCCCTGGGAGGGCTATGGCTACACCTTC. It specifies CASSPPWEGYGYTF. The full variable domain, its missing parts supplied by reference TRBV5-6 and TRBJ1-2, is DAGVTQSPTHLIKTRGQQVTLRCSPKSGHDTVSWYQQALGQGPQFIFQYYEEEERQRGNFPDRFSGHQFPNYSSELNVNALLLGDSALYLCASSPPWEGYGYTFGSGTRLTVV.

This chain links TRBV7-9 with TRBJ2-1; the match to TRBD2 covers 14 bases. CDR1 is SEHNR and CDR2 is FQNEAQ in the germline V gene (reference sequence). The junction had 10 bases not matched to a gene; V was cut back by 4 bases and J by 8 bases. The CDR3 loop spans 17 amino acids. For the CDR3, the DNA is TGTGCCAGCAGCTCGCTACCGACTAGCGGGAGGGCCCATGAGCAGTTCTTC. Its protein is CASSSLPTSGRAHEQFF.

This chain connects TRBV3-1 (or the pseudogene TRBV3-2) to TRBJ2-1, with 9 bases lining up with TRBD1. CDR1 and CDR2 (germline): LGHDT, YNNKEL (reference sequence). This CDR3 is 13 amino acids long. The V and J ends lost 3 bases and 9 bases, in that order; junction bases with no gene match: 3. CDR3 in amino acids: CASSQGQGGEQFF. The CDR3 DNA is TGTGCCAGCAGCCAGGGACAGGGTGGTGAGCAGTTCTTC.

The J gene is TRBJ1-1, the V gene TRBV5-6; a possible D gene is TRBD1 (5 bases). V dropped 4 bases and J dropped 7 bases, with 14 bases sitting between them. Germline CDR1 SGHDT, CDR2 YYEEEE. The length of the CDR3 is 13 residues. CDR3 nucleotide sequence: TGTGCCAGCAGCCGCGCTTTGGGGGTTGAAGCTTTCTTT. This codes for CASSRALGVEAFF.

The genes are TRBV18 and TRBJ1-2; 8 nucleotides line up with TRBD1. The CDR3 has 16 amino acids. Germline V gives CDR1 KGHSH, CDR2 LQKENI. With V trimmed by 3 bases and J by 6 bases, 12 bases remained unmatched. The CDR3 region is CASSPKQGGLSDGYTF. The CDR3 nucleotides read TGTGCCAGCTCACCGAAACAGGGGGGGTTGTCAGATGGCTACACCTTC.

This clone came up once. This CDR3 reads CASSLARYQETQYF. CDR3 DNA: TGCGCCAGCAGCTTGGCACGGTACCAAGAGACCCAGTACTTC. The chain carries TRBV5-1 and TRBJ2-5; D is unclear. The CDR3 extends over 14 amino acids. The germline gives CDR1 SGHRS, CDR2 YFSETQ. Trimming removed 0 bases at V and 0 bases at J, with 6 bases between.

The V call is TRBV28, the J call TRBJ1-4; 7 bases are shared with TRBD1. This CDR3 is 14 amino acids long. Germline values: CDR1 MDHEN, CDR2 SYDVKM. Germline trimming cut 5 bases from V and 7 bases from J; bases unmatched to any gene: 7. This CDR3 is CASSRQGPTEKLFF. DNA of the CDR3: TGTGCCAGCAGTAGACAGGGACCCACTGAAAAACTGTTTTTT.

V usage is TRBV6-5 and J usage is TRBJ2-5; the match to TRBD1 covers 7 bases. Germline CDR1 MNHEY, CDR2 SVGAGI. The CDR3 has 13 amino acids. V dropped 2 bases and J dropped 4; count of bases not matched to a gene: 1. Here the CDR3 reads CASSYGTVETQYF. CDR3 bases: TGTGCCAGCAGTTACGGGACAGTAGAGACCCAGTACTTC.